A selection of T cell receptor beta chains follows, all from one sample in a study of OX40 agonist ivuxolimab in advanced cancers. TCRdb's table, derived via immunoSEQ multiplex PCR, lists solely in-frame clones and lacks some. This table holds around 45,000 clones, around 88% found once. Sequences were derived from CD4+ or CD8+ T cells sorted from blood, sampled in a trial of the OX40 agonist ivuxolimab. The receptors originated from an adult with an advanced solid tumor such as melanoma, head and neck, liver or kidney cancer. The conserved cysteine and the conserved F or W are not part of the CDR3 here. Size tells how often a clone was seen (once, few, many) or the class of an expanded clone, and some rows leave it out.

V gene	J gene	clone size	CDR3 protein
TRBV12-1	TRBJ2-1	NA	ASTRGGAAYNEQF
TRBV2	TRBJ1-1	NA	ASSEEGILWGTEAF
TRBV5-4	TRBJ2-3	NA	ASSQELAGGPGTQY
TRBV5-1	TRBJ2-3	NA	ASSSGVGPNTDTQY
TRBV10-3	TRBJ1-2	NA	AISGRADYGYT
TRBV5-5	TRBJ2-7	NA	ASSAQTYYRAYEQY
TRBV7-3	TRBJ2-1	NA	ASSLGQLNEQF
TRBV7-8	TRBJ2-5	few	ASSSLAGARGETQY
TRBV2	TRBJ2-7	NA	ASNQSPARQY
TRBV13	TRBJ2-1	hyperexpanded	ASSLWGSGSDEQF
TRBV9	TRBJ2-6	NA	ASSGLLQGQGSSGANVLT
TRBV29-1	TRBJ1-2	NA	SVAQGTNYGYT
TRBV7-9	TRBJ1-1	NA	ASSQVLTEAF
TRBV11-2	TRBJ2-1	NA	ASSLGGGGGVNEQF
TRBV9	TRBJ2-1	NA	ASSASGGAFDEQF
TRBV2	TRBJ2-3	NA	ASSPVGVGTDTQY
TRBV7-2	TRBJ2-7	NA	ASSSRLAGSYEQY
TRBV28	TRBJ2-5	once	ASSSTYGTGGTETQY
TRBV1	TRBJ2-1	NA	TSSQGQGAAGLKAYNEQF
TRBV5-1	TRBJ2-5	NA	ASSLWVQETQY
TRBV4-1	TRBJ2-7	NA	ASSRQASSYEQY
TRBV7-9	TRBJ1-6	NA	ASSQQRNGAHPLH
TRBV7-7	TRBJ2-5	once	ASSRQGVGETQY
TRBV28	TRBJ2-5	NA	ASSSSRETQY
TRBV10-3	TRBJ1-5	NA	ATSEEWGKNQPQH
TRBV5-6	TRBJ2-7	NA	ASSSGLAGALFIYEQY
TRBV2	TRBJ2-1	NA	ASRDLPGNEQF
TRBV7-8	TRBJ2-5	once	ASSLDQGYETQY
TRBV4-1	TRBJ1-3	NA	AIGVLSSGNTIY
TRBV11-3	TRBJ2-3	NA	ASSFSGGAAAQY
TRBV5-1	TRBJ1-1	NA	ASAGGRLNTEAF
TRBV29-1	TRBJ2-7	once	SVDRVGNEQY
TRBV7-2	TRBJ1-2	NA	ASSADRGNYGYT
TRBV6-1	TRBJ2-7	NA	ASNKGGEQY
TRBV7-3	TRBJ1-5	NA	ASSPLIGRQFQQPQH
TRBV30	TRBJ1-3	NA	AWWAPGSGNTIY
TRBV19	TRBJ1-5	NA	ASSQGAVQPQH
TRBV7-2	TRBJ2-5	NA	ASSLMGGNLGSQY
TRBV30	TRBJ2-2	NA	AWSVRPQGELF